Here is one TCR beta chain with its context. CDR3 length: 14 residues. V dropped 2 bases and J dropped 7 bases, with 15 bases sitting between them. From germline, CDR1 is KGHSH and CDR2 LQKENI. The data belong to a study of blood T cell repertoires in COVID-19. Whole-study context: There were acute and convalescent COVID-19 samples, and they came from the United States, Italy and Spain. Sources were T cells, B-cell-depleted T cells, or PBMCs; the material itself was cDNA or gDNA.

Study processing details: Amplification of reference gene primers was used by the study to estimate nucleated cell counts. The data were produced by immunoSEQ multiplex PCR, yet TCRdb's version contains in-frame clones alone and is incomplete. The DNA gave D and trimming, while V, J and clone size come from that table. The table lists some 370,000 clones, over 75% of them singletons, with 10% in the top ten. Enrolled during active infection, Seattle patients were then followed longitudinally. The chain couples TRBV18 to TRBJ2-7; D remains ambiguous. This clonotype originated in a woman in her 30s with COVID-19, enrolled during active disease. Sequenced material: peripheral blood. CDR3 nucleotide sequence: TGTGCCAGCTCACCAAATTCCCCGACGCGGGAGCAGTACTTC. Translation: CASSPNSPTREQYF.